These 5 T cell receptor beta chains were all obtained from the same sample, sequenced in a study of blood T cell repertoires in COVID-19. Libraries were prepared by immunoSEQ multiplex PCR; TCRdb keeps only in-frame clonotypes and omits some of them. The sample carries roughly 300,000 clones, about 87% recorded once. The sample was peripheral blood. The source of these receptors is a woman aged 45-65 years who had recovered from COVID-19.

The chain links TRBV11-2 to TRBJ2-1; D may be TRBD1 (6 bases). The CDR3 sequence is 19 residues long. Germline loops: CDR1 SGHAT, CDR2 FQNNGV. Trimming left V 2 bases short and J 5 bases short, with 25 bases between. CDR3 in DNA: TGTGCCAGCAGCTTAAGGACAGCGGATATACTAGTTCTTCACAATGAGCAGTTCTTC. It codes for CASSLRTADILVLHNEQFF.

In its sample, this clone was seen once. The chain joins TRBV6-4 to TRBJ1-5, with D maybe TRBD1 (6 bases). This CDR3 region has 16 residues. Per the germline V gene, CDR1 is MRHNA and CDR2 is SNTAGT. Trimming took off 6 bases at V and 4 bases at J, with 19 bases between the two ends. The DNA for the CDR3 is TGTGCCAGCAGCGGACAGCGAAGAGGCTCTAATCAGCCCCAGCATTTT. Its protein product is CASSGQRRGSNQPQHF.

A single count supports this clone. This chain uses TRBV27 with TRBJ1-1, with 7 bases that match TRBD1. The V gene's germline CDR1 is MNHEY and CDR2 SMNVEV (reference sequence). The CDR3 length is 14 residues. With V trimmed by 5 bases and J by 1 base, 4 bases remained unmatched. In DNA, the CDR3 is TGTGCCAGCAGTGAGGACAGGTCGAACACTGAAGCTTTCTTT. This sequence encodes CASSEDRSNTEAFF.

This sequence joins TRBV3-1 (or the pseudogene TRBV3-2) and TRBJ2-7; 7 bases are a match to TRBD1. Germline V gives CDR1 LGHDT, CDR2 YNNKEL (reference sequence). The V segment lost 6 bases and the J segment 4 bases; nucleotides outside the gene matches: 6. The CDR3 is 13 residues long. The CDR3 spells CASSQLGQYEQYF. CDR3 DNA sequence: TGTGCCAGCAGTCAATTGGGACAGTACGAGCAGTACTTC.

The V call is TRBV6-2 or TRBV6-3, the J call TRBJ1-2; weak D call: TRBD1 (6 bases). CDR3 length: 14 amino acids. Trimming removed 5 bases from V and 8 bases from J, with 18 bases in between. Germline-derived CDR1 and CDR2 are MNHEY and SVGEGT. CDR3: CASSDRQASRGYTF. CDR3 coding DNA: TGTGCCAGCAGTGACCGACAGGCGTCTAGGGGCTACACCTTC.